This is a list of T cell receptor beta chains from one sample in a study of a mutant IDH1 vaccine in newly diagnosed glioma. The assay was immunoSEQ multiplex PCR, and TCRdb's table has in-frame clones only and misses some. This repertoire shows tens of thousands of clones, about 86% found once; its top ten account for about 1.6%. The antigens for these receptors are not known. This specimen consisted of PBMCs, obtained from a glioma patient whose treatment included an IDH1 peptide vaccine. The receptors come from a man aged 40-50 years with glioma. Each CDR3 is given with its conserved first and last residue. Each record gives: D gene, clone size, J gene, V gene, CDR3 protein, CDR3 DNA. The D gene is left open where the match is weak. Size is omitted from some rows. Given values are once, few, many or a class for expanded clones.

d_gene: .
abundance: few
j_gene: TRBJ1-2
v_gene: TRBV5-1
CDR3aa: CASSLAAANYGYTF
CDR3nt: TGCGCCAGCAGCTTGGCAGCTGCTAACTATGGCTACACCTTC

d_gene: .
abundance: few
j_gene: TRBJ2-3
v_gene: TRBV12-1
CDR3aa: CASSFPGSTDTQYF
CDR3nt: TGTGCCAGCAGCTTTCCAGGGAGCACAGATACGCAGTATTTT

d_gene: TRBD1
abundance: .
j_gene: TRBJ1-1
v_gene: TRBV18
CDR3aa: CASSPRTGEAFF
CDR3nt: TGTGCCAGCTCACCTAGGACAGGGGAAGCTTTCTTT

d_gene: TRBD1
abundance: few
j_gene: TRBJ2-3
v_gene: TRBV7-9
CDR3aa: CASSKPRQGDTDTQYF
CDR3nt: TGTGCCAGCAGCAAGCCTAGACAGGGGGACACAGATACGCAGTATTTT

d_gene: .
abundance: .
j_gene: TRBJ1-2
v_gene: TRBV7-8
CDR3aa: CASSAIPGAYGYTF
CDR3nt: TGTGCCAGCAGCGCTATCCCAGGGGCGTATGGCTACACCTTC

d_gene: TRBD1
abundance: .
j_gene: TRBJ1-4
v_gene: TRBV5-8
CDR3aa: CASSLPWDRAGEKLFF
CDR3nt: TGTGCCAGCAGCCTCCCGTGGGACAGGGCCGGGGAAAAACTGTTTTTT

d_gene: .
abundance: .
j_gene: TRBJ2-3
v_gene: TRBV7-2
CDR3aa: CASSFTDTQYF
CDR3nt: TGTGCCAGCAGCTTCACAGATACGCAGTATTTT

d_gene: .
abundance: .
j_gene: TRBJ1-5
v_gene: TRBV2
CDR3aa: CASRLVNQPQHF
CDR3nt: TGTGCCAGCAGACTGGTGAATCAGCCCCAGCATTTT

d_gene: TRBD2
abundance: once
j_gene: TRBJ2-1
v_gene: TRBV7-9
CDR3aa: CASSPTSGLGWNEQFF
CDR3nt: TGTGCCAGCAGCCCTACTAGCGGGCTGGGGTGGAATGAGCAGTTCTTC

d_gene: TRBD1
abundance: .
j_gene: TRBJ1-5
v_gene: TRBV4-1
CDR3aa: CASSQGDRGPYQPQHF
CDR3nt: TGCGCCAGCAGCCAAGGGGACAGAGGCCCTTATCAGCCCCAGCATTTT

d_gene: TRBD1
abundance: once
j_gene: TRBJ1-1
v_gene: TRBV28
CDR3aa: CASSFVTGDTEAFF
CDR3nt: TGTGCCAGCAGTTTTGTGACAGGGGACACTGAAGCTTTCTTT

d_gene: .
abundance: .
j_gene: TRBJ1-2
v_gene: TRBV9
CDR3aa: CASSVGRAYLGVGFYGYTF
CDR3nt: TGTGCCAGCAGCGTAGGGAGGGCCTATTTAGGGGTCGGATTCTATGGCTACACCTTC

d_gene: .
abundance: .
j_gene: TRBJ1-5
v_gene: TRBV28
CDR3aa: CASSWVKTRGRNQPQHF
CDR3nt: TGTGCCAGCAGTTGGGTGAAAACCAGGGGACGCAATCAGCCCCAGCATTTT

d_gene: .
abundance: .
j_gene: TRBJ2-3
v_gene: TRBV12-1
CDR3aa: CASSFGTSGSRGGDTQYF
CDR3nt: TGTGCCAGCAGCTTCGGGACTAGCGGGAGCCGGGGAGGAGATACGCAGTATTTT

d_gene: TRBD2
abundance: .
j_gene: TRBJ2-5
v_gene: TRBV19
CDR3aa: CASSFAYGLAGARETQYF
CDR3nt: TGTGCCAGTAGTTTTGCCTATGGACTAGCGGGAGCAAGAGAGACCCAGTACTTC

d_gene: .
abundance: .
j_gene: TRBJ2-5
v_gene: TRBV7-8
CDR3aa: CASSLGSWGRQETQYF
CDR3nt: TGTGCCAGCAGCTTAGGGTCTTGGGGGAGACAAGAGACCCAGTACTTC

d_gene: .
abundance: .
j_gene: TRBJ2-7
v_gene: TRBV9
CDR3aa: CASSVPGSYEQYF
CDR3nt: TGTGCCAGCAGCGTACCAGGGTCCTACGAGCAGTACTTC

d_gene: .
abundance: .
j_gene: TRBJ1-4
v_gene: TRBV28
CDR3aa: CASSFSPRVEKLFF
CDR3nt: TGTGCCAGCAGTTTTAGTCCCAGGGTGGAAAAACTGTTTTTT

d_gene: TRBD1
abundance: .
j_gene: TRBJ2-7
v_gene: TRBV9
CDR3aa: CASSVGQGAYEQYF
CDR3nt: TGTGCCAGCAGCGTAGGACAGGGGGCCTACGAGCAGTACTTC

d_gene: TRBD1
abundance: .
j_gene: TRBJ2-1
v_gene: TRBV6-1
CDR3aa: CASFRQGALFNEQFF
CDR3nt: TGTGCCAGTTTTCGACAGGGGGCTTTATTCAATGAGCAGTTCTTC

d_gene: .
abundance: .
j_gene: TRBJ2-5
v_gene: TRBV7-9
CDR3aa: CASSRDLGGSETQYF
CDR3nt: TGTGCCAGCAGCCGGGATTTGGGGGGCAGCGAGACCCAGTACTTC

d_gene: .
abundance: .
j_gene: TRBJ1-2
v_gene: TRBV7-2
CDR3aa: CASSLLRGRDGYTF
CDR3nt: TGTGCCAGCAGCTTACTACGGGGGCGCGACGGCTACACCTTC

d_gene: .
abundance: .
j_gene: TRBJ2-5
v_gene: TRBV12-5
CDR3aa: CASGLFRGQQETQYF
CDR3nt: TGTGCTAGTGGTTTGTTCAGGGGCCAACAAGAGACCCAGTACTTC

d_gene: .
abundance: .
j_gene: TRBJ1-5
v_gene: TRBV5-1
CDR3aa: CASSLGYSNQPQHF
CDR3nt: TGCGCCAGCAGCTTAGGATATAGCAATCAGCCCCAGCATTTT